This T cell receptor (beta chain) was recorded in a study of CD8 T cells in Susac syndrome (dated by TCRdb to about 2019). Study-wide context: Whether CD8+ T cell activation and differentiation in Susac syndrome was antigen driven was tested using repertoire sequencing. CD8+ T cell repertoire clonality was compared between about a dozen healthy donors, about 14 Susac syndrome patients and around 16 multiple sclerosis patients.

RNA was extracted using the RNeasy kit, and roughly 0.45 to 1 ug of the RNA was reverse transcribed with random hexamers. The immunoSEQ multiplex PCR assay, which covers 54 Vbeta and 13 Jbeta segments, was used to amplify TCR beta CDR3 regions. PCR amplification bias was corrected by using a synthetic template baseline for primer optimization and computational correction. In the source study's methods: Reads were assigned to V, D and J genes according to IMGT and analyzed in immunoSEQ Analyzer, with only productive sequences retained. Clonality was computed as one minus Shannon entropy normalized by log2 of the number of productive unique sequences. For each patient and control, public and private clones were evaluated within the 100 most prevalent clones. A clone was defined as Susac-specific if it was absent from the healthy and MS cohorts, from more than 850 published viral clones and from other ImmuneACCESS disease sequences. TCRdb passed the public sequencing reads through fastp at Q25 and MiXCR, retaining productive beta sequences. Rows merge per CDR3 protein into single entries with the most common DNA and genes. The V and J calls come from TCRdb's annotation, not from the publication. The sample profile shows 150,000 to 200,000 distinct CDR3 sequences; around 96% of them were found once. 0.15% to 0.2% of the sample is in the top ten clones.

For this clonotype: The antigen it binds to is not known. Base quality data are lacking; no much larger clone is found one base away.

General findings and caveats noted by the study authors: The study acknowledged that relatively few individuals were included in the TCR sequencing and HLA analysis.

High-throughput TCR beta sequencing profiled peripheral blood CD8+ and CD4+ T cells from healthy donors, Susac syndrome patients and multiple sclerosis patients. Treatment-naive patients with stable or active relapsing-remitting disease fulfilling revised McDonald criteria were used as multiple sclerosis controls. Bulk CD8+ and CD4+ T cells were purified magnetically by negative isolation, whereas CD8+ TEMRA cells were enriched by FACS. Blood was drawn into EDTA tubes, processed within 24 hours, and PBMCs were isolated by density gradient centrifugation. PBMCs destined for TCR sequencing were cryopreserved in liquid nitrogen and later thawed in a 37 °C water bath. The sorted or isolated CD4+, CD8+ and CD8+ TEMRA cells had a purity of 90% or higher. The CDR3 runs 17 amino acids, cysteine and phenylalanine included. The read is trimmed to its CDR3 DNA, 51 bases read in frame from base 1. V sheds 7 bases and J sheds 2 bases, leaving 26 bases between their ends. Looking up the germline V gene (reference sequence) yields CDR1 DFQATT and CDR2 SNEGSKA.

The chain couples TRBV20-1 to TRBJ1-2, with a tentative D gene TRBD1 over 5 matching bases. The material sequenced was CD8+ T cells from PBMCs. This receptor was taken from a human donor with multiple sclerosis. The CDR3 region reads CSVGGSQPGRFNYGYTF. The sequenced DNA is TGCAGTGTCGGGGGGAGCCAGCCCGGGCGGTTCAACTATGGCTACACCTTC.